The clone carrying this T cell receptor beta chain was detected only a few times. Its target is not known. This specimen belongs to a study of CD8+ T cells in alopecia areata. Findings and caveats of the study: Especially in alopecia totalis/universalis, lesional scalp showed greater clonality than normal scalp did.

Extraction of RNA preceded its reverse transcription into cDNA, which served as the sequencing template. Produced via immunoSEQ multiplex PCR; TCRdb's table is partial and in-frame only. In the table there are approximately 200,000 clones, around 43% of which are singletons. Trimming shortened V by 5 bases and J by 1 base, and 9 bases separated the two germline ends. The CDR3 totals 13 residues. Germline V CDR1 and CDR2: MNHEY, SMNVEV (reference sequence). Documented treatment: oral pan-JAK inhibitor, 5-10 mg twice daily. The sample here was CD4+ T cells sorted from blood, taken between weeks 36 and 40, from a patient treated with tofacitinib. This sequence was found in a human donor with alopecia areata. The chain employs TRBV27 and TRBJ2-7, with a weak D call TRBD1 (5 bases). The CDR3 DNA reads as TGTGCCAGCAGTAGAGACAGATCCTACGAGCAGTACTTC. This sequence encodes CASSRDRSYEQYF.